These T cell receptor beta chains were read from a single sample in a study of long-term antiretroviral therapy in people with HIV. TCRdb's table, derived via immunoSEQ multiplex PCR, lists solely in-frame clones and lacks some. The sample records 25,000 to 35,000 clones, 95% to 96% being singletons. This material consisted of unsorted PBMCs, taken approximately 6.6 years after starting antiretroviral therapy. The receptors were gathered from a young man with HIV. The CDR3 runs from the conserved cysteine through the conserved F or W. The D gene is left open where the match is weak. The size entry is marked missing in some rows and otherwise reads once, few, many or a size class.

V gene	J gene	D gene	clone size	CDR3 DNA	CDR3 protein
TRBV11-2	TRBJ2-4	NA	NA	TGTGCCAGCAGCCCTGGGGAGGAGGAGGCCAAAAACATTCAGTACTTC	CASSPGEEEAKNIQYF
TRBV5-1	TRBJ1-1	NA	NA	TGCGCCAGCAGCTTGAGGGGGAACACTGAAGCTTTCTTT	CASSLRGNTEAFF
TRBV6-6	TRBJ2-7	TRBD1	NA	TGTGCCAGCAGTTCCACCGGGACAGGCTCCTACGAGCAGTACTTC	CASSSTGTGSYEQYF
TRBV7-6	TRBJ1-1	TRBD1	NA	TGTGCCAGCAGCGTCCGGGACAGCTACACTGAAGCTTTCTTT	CASSVRDSYTEAFF
TRBV7-8	TRBJ1-5	NA	NA	TGTGCCAGCAGCACGGGACAATATAGCAATCAGCCCCAGCATTTT	CASSTGQYSNQPQHF
TRBV18	TRBJ2-1	NA	NA	TGTGCCAGCTCACCACCCAAAGGGATCGATGAGCAGTTCTTC	CASSPPKGIDEQFF
TRBV11-2	TRBJ1-2	NA	NA	TGTGCCAGCAGCTTAGTTACGTTCAGGACCCTGGGAGGCTACACCTTC	CASSLVTFRTLGGYTF
TRBV30	TRBJ2-3	NA	NA	TGTGCCTGGCACTTGGAGGGGGATACGCAGTATTTT	CAWHLEGDTQYF
TRBV28	TRBJ2-7	TRBD2	NA	TGTGCCAGCCAGCGGGAGGGCTACGAGCAGTACTTC	CASQREGYEQYF
TRBV6-5	TRBJ2-1	NA	NA	TGTGCCAGCAGTTACGGGTCCGGGGTCTATGAGCAGTTCTTC	CASSYGSGVYEQFF
TRBV29-1	TRBJ1-4	NA	NA	TGCAGCGTTGAAGTGGGGGAAAAACTGTTTTTT	CSVEVGEKLFF
TRBV15	TRBJ1-5	NA	NA	TGTGCCACCAGCAGAGATCCCCCCGAGGGGCTCGGCAATCAGCCCCAGCATTTT	CATSRDPPEGLGNQPQHF
TRBV27	TRBJ2-7	TRBD1	NA	TGTGCCAGCAGTCCCGGGACAGGGTACGAGCAGTACTTC	CASSPGTGYEQYF
TRBV9	TRBJ2-1	NA	NA	TGTGCCAGCAGCGTAAACGTGCCCTTTCCCTACAATGAGCAGTTCTTC	CASSVNVPFPYNEQFF
TRBV19	TRBJ2-7	TRBD1	NA	TGTGCCAGTAGTAATCAAGACAGGGGGGGCGAGCAGTACTTC	CASSNQDRGGEQYF
TRBV11-2	TRBJ2-2	NA	NA	TGTGCCAGCAGCTTAGATCAGACCTCCGGGGAGCTGTTTTTT	CASSLDQTSGELFF
TRBV27	TRBJ1-2	NA	NA	TGTGCCAGCAGTCCGGTAAGGGGAGCTAACTATGGCTACACCTTC	CASSPVRGANYGYTF
TRBV5-6	TRBJ2-5	NA	NA	TGTGCCAGCAGCTTGGACTCCCAAGAGACCCAGTACTTC	CASSLDSQETQYF
TRBV18	TRBJ1-2	NA	NA	TGTGCCAGCTCACCACCAAGCTACAGGGTAGGGGACTACACCTTC	CASSPPSYRVGDYTF
TRBV6-5	TRBJ1-6	TRBD1	NA	TGTGCCAGCAGCGGGGCCGGGACAGGGAATTCACCCCTCCACTTT	CASSGAGTGNSPLHF
TRBV6-1	TRBJ2-7	NA	once	TGTGCCAGCAGAAAGAGGCAGGGCGAAGTTTACGAGCAGTACTTC	CASRKRQGEVYEQYF
TRBV7-9	TRBJ2-7	TRBD2	NA	TGTGCCAGCAGCTTACACAGTGGACTAGCGGGGGGGCAACAGTACTTC	CASSLHSGLAGGQQYF
TRBV29-1	TRBJ2-7	TRBD1	NA	TGCAGCGTTGAGGGGACAGGGGGCAAGTACGAGCAGTACTTC	CSVEGTGGKYEQYF
TRBV21-1	TRBJ2-7	NA	NA	TGTGCCAGCAGCACATTAGGGGGCAAGTACGAGCAGTACTTC	CASSTLGGKYEQYF
TRBV6-5	TRBJ2-7	TRBD1	NA	TGTGCCAGCAGTCCGGACAGGGTGTACGAGCAGTACTTC	CASSPDRVYEQYF
TRBV19	TRBJ1-5	TRBD1	NA	TGTGCCAGTGACAGGGTAGGTCAGCCCCAGCATTTT	CASDRVGQPQHF
TRBV11-1	TRBJ2-7	TRBD1	NA	TGTGCCAGCAGTATACGAGCACGGACAGGGGTTGAGCAGTACTTC	CASSIRARTGVEQYF
TRBV30	TRBJ1-3	NA	NA	TGTGCCTCAGCCACCGAGGAACACAGGGCTGGAAACACCATATATTTT	CASATEEHRAGNTIYF
TRBV6-5	TRBJ1-2	NA	NA	TGTGCCAGCAGTTACTTGGGCATCCTTTTCTATGGCTACACCTTC	CASSYLGILFYGYTF
TRBV6-6	TRBJ2-3	NA	NA	TGTGCCAGCACCGCTGGAGATACGCAGTATTTT	CASTAGDTQYF
TRBV6-5	TRBJ1-4	NA	NA	TGTGCCAGCAGAACTCAGCGGGCCGTGGAAAAACTGTTTTTT	CASRTQRAVEKLFF
TRBV10-3	TRBJ2-5	TRBD2	NA	TGTGCCATCAGTGGCTGGGGACTAGCGGGGGGGAGTGGAAAGACCCAGTACTTC	CAISGWGLAGGSGKTQYF
TRBV6-6	TRBJ2-7	TRBD1	once	TGTGCCAGCACCGGGGGACAGGGGAGAGGGGAGCAGTACTTC	CASTGGQGRGEQYF
TRBV7-8	TRBJ2-1	NA	NA	TGTGCCAGCAGCTTAGAGGACGGGGGAAGCTCCTACAATGAGCAGTTCTTC	CASSLEDGGSSYNEQFF
TRBV6-1	TRBJ1-5	NA	NA	TGTGCCAGCAGTGGTGACGGGGCCCAGCATTTT	CASSGDGAQHF
TRBV4-2	TRBJ2-2	TRBD2	NA	TGTGCCAGCAGCCTAACTAGCGGGAGGGCTGGTTATTGGAACACCGGGGAGCTGTTTTTT	CASSLTSGRAGYWNTGELFF